Below are 19 T cell receptor beta chains sequenced from a single sample in a study of cytomegalovirus exposure and HLA in healthy donors. Researchers ran the PCR with 60 Vbeta and 13 Jbeta primers. Repertoires were generated with immunoSEQ multiplex PCR, while TCRdb's copy carries only in-frame clones and drops some. The table shows 85,000 to 130,000 clones, with roughly 82% occurring only once. Source material: PBMCs. The receptors derive from a woman between 18 and 29 years old in good health and CMV-seronegative.

This chain joins TRBV5-4 and TRBJ2-5; maybe TRBD1 (5 bases). V was clipped by 4 bases and J by 4 bases, with 17 bases between them. Germline lookup yields CDR1 SGHNT and CDR2 YYREEE (reference sequence). The CDR3 length is 15 residues. Here the CDR3 reads CASSPRAGPTETQYF. Here the CDR3 DNA reads TGTGCCAGCAGCCCCCGGGCAGGGCCAACAGAGACCCAGTACTTC.

The V and J genes are TRBV25-1 and TRBJ1-2; TRBD1 might be the D (6 bases). Trimming took off 6 bases at V and 4 bases at J, with 12 bases between the two ends. CDR3 size: 13 residues. Germline lookup yields CDR1 MGHDK and CDR2 SYGVNS. CDR3 in DNA: TGTGCCAGCAGCAATACAGGGAGCTATGGCTACACCTTC. Translated: CASSNTGSYGYTF.

J is TRBJ2-2 and V is TRBV4-3; 10 bases line up with TRBD2. J was trimmed by 6 bases and V by 1 base; bases with no gene match: 5. This CDR3 region has 16 residues. Germline CDR1 is LGHNA and CDR2 is YSLEER. The CDR3 nucleotides are TGCGCCAGCAGCCAAGTGTTTAGCGGGGGGTCCGGGGAGCTGTTTTTT. Translation: CASSQVFSGGSGELFF.

This rearrangement joins TRBV11-2 to TRBJ2-7; TRBD2 aligns across 8 bases. V dropped 3 bases and J dropped 2; count of bases not matched to a gene: 6. The CDR3 spans 15 residues. Germline V gene data show CDR1 as SGHAT and CDR2 as FQNNGV. Written as DNA, the CDR3 is TGTGCCAGCAGCTTTACCGGGGGGGAGACCTACGAGCAGTACTTC. This gives the protein CASSFTGGETYEQYF.

The V and J genes are TRBV9 and TRBJ1-1; no definite D call. This CDR3 comprises 14 residues. Looked up from germline, CDR1 is SGDLS and CDR2 is YYNGEE. V lost 3 bases and J 1 base, leaving 10 bases between the germline ends. The CDR3 region is CASSAHPGNTEAFF. The CDR3 DNA sequence: TGTGCCAGCAGCGCCCACCCCGGGAACACTGAAGCTTTCTTT.

The chain couples TRBV7-9 to TRBJ2-5; D is possibly TRBD1 (6 bases). The J call may not be correct, given that the DNA end is closer to TRBJ2-7. This CDR3 has 15 amino acids. Per germline, CDR1 SEHNR and CDR2 FQNEAQ (reference sequence). The CDR3 spells CASSDPQGPSYEQYF. Written as DNA, the CDR3 is TGTGCCAGCAGCGATCCACAGGGCCCCTCCTACGAGCAGTACTTC.

This rearrangement joins TRBV2 to TRBJ2-3, with 9 positions matching TRBD1. The CDR3 has 14 residues. The germline V gene has CDR1 SNHLY and CDR2 FYNNEI. V shed 6 bases, J shed 1 base, and the junction held 2 bases outside the gene matches. DNA for the CDR3: TGTGCCAGCAGAAGGGACAGGGGCACAGATACGCAGTATTTT. It is translated as CASRRDRGTDTQYF.

The chain recombines TRBV28 with TRBJ2-5; 7 bases line up with TRBD2. V shed 2 bases and J 3 bases; nucleotides not matched to a gene: 3. The germline gives CDR1 MDHEN, CDR2 SYDVKM. The length of the CDR3 is 14 residues. The CDR3 DNA reads TGTGCCAGCAGTTTAGTGGGGGGGGAAGAGACCCAGTACTTC. Amino acids: CASSLVGGEETQYF.

As regards this clone: One end of the junction is discordant with germline, which a read error may explain. This chain connects TRBV28 to TRBJ1-6; perhaps TRBD1 as D (5 bases). CDR3 size: 14 residues. CDR1 and CDR2 from the germline V gene are MDHEN and SYDVKM. This CDR3 reads CASRQTGYSSPLHF. The CDR3, as DNA: TGTGCCAGCCGACAGACCGGCTATAGTTCACCCCTCCACTTT.

The V and J genes are TRBV28 and TRBJ2-6, with 9 bases aligning to TRBD1. The CDR3 runs to 16 residues. The germline gives CDR1 MDHEN, CDR2 SYDVKM. The trim removed 7 bases at V and 1 base at J, leaving 5 bases unmatched. CDR3 nucleotide sequence: TGTGCCAGCACCTGGGACAGGGTGTCTGGGGCCAACGTCCTGACTTTC. This codes for CASTWDRVSGANVLTF.

The chain has TRBV23-1 and TRBJ2-5; 8 bases are shared with TRBD1. TRBV23-1 is filed as an ORF, its function uncertain. The CDR3 length is 12 residues. J lost 4 bases, V lost 10 bases, and 5 bases had no gene match. The CDR3 loop reads CAKRTGLETQYF. As DNA, the CDR3 is TGCGCCAAACGGACAGGGTTAGAGACCCAGTACTTC.

The CDR3 sequence is CASIEASGAIQETQYF. CDR3 DNA: TGTGCCAGCATCGAAGCTAGCGGGGCAATCCAAGAGACCCAGTACTTC. The chain couples TRBV28 to TRBJ2-5, with 9 bases that match TRBD2. The germline CDR1 and CDR2 sequences are MDHEN and SYDVKM. The CDR3 has 16 amino acids. V trimming: 7 bases; J trimming: 1 base; junction bases outside the gene matches: 10.

This sequence joins TRBV10-3 and TRBJ1-5, with D uncertain. Trimming left V 6 bases short and J 5 bases short, with 17 bases between. Germline CDR1 ENHRY, CDR2 SYGVKD. The CDR3 consists of 15 residues. The CDR3 DNA sequence: TGTGCCATCAGCGGGTCTTCGCCTTCTGATCAGCCCCAGCATTTT. This gives the protein CAISGSSPSDQPQHF.

The chain combines TRBV28 with TRBJ2-4; 8 bases fit TRBD1. The trim removed 4 bases at V and 0 bases at J, leaving 11 bases unmatched. The CDR3 has 18 amino acids. Germline lookup yields CDR1 MDHEN and CDR2 SYDVKM. CDR3 DNA: TGTGCCAGCAGTTCCCTCCTCCTGACAGGGGTAGCCAAAAACATTCAGTACTTC. This gives the protein CASSSLLLTGVAKNIQYF.

This chain links TRBV2 with TRBJ1-1; no clear D. Between the trimmed V and J ends, which lost 0 bases and 1 base, there was a span of 9 bases. CDR3 length: 15 residues. Germline V gene lookup returns CDR1 SNHLY and CDR2 FYNNEI. The CDR3 here is CASSEALGGNTEAFF. In DNA form, the CDR3 reads TGTGCCAGCAGTGAAGCGTTAGGCGGGAACACTGAAGCTTTCTTT.

Only a few counts were recorded for this clone. The chain has TRBV30 and TRBJ2-5; 7 bases are a match to TRBD2. After removal of 5 bases from V and 2 bases from J, the junction contained 5 bases not matched to a gene. This CDR3 has 13 residues. Germline-derived CDR1 and CDR2 are GTSNPN and SVGIG (reference sequence). This CDR3 reads CAWGSGDQETQYF. The CDR3 bases are TGTGCCTGGGGGAGCGGGGATCAAGAGACCCAGTACTTC.

The V and J genes are TRBV11-2 and TRBJ2-1; D not certain. Germline CDR1 reads SGHAT; CDR2 reads FQNNGV. The CDR3 spans 11 residues. With 2 bases removed from V and 9 bases from J, the gap between germline ends came to 5 bases. The CDR3 DNA reads as TGTGCCAGCAGCTTACTAGTTGAGCAGTTCTTC. Translating it yields CASSLLVEQFF.

This chain links TRBV28 with TRBJ2-7; maybe TRBD2 (5 bases). The V gene lost 11 bases and the J gene lost 2 bases, with 10 bases spanning the gap. CDR1 and CDR2 (germline): MDHEN, SYDVKM. The CDR3 has 11 residues. The chain's CDR3 is CAGGGTYEQYF. CDR3 sequence (DNA): TGTGCCGGCGGAGGAACCTACGAGCAGTACTTC.

This chain joins TRBV5-1 and TRBJ2-3, with D possibly TRBD1 on 5 matching bases. CDR1 is SGHRS and CDR2 is YFSETQ in the germline V gene. Trimming stripped 0 bases from V and 4 bases from J, with 12 bases between. The CDR3 totals 15 residues. The chain's CDR3 is CASSLADSPADTQYF. The DNA of the CDR3 is TGCGCCAGCAGCTTGGCCGACAGTCCTGCAGATACGCAGTATTTT.